This T cell receptor (beta chain) was sequenced for a study of patients and donors after allogeneic stem cell transplantation (TCRdb year 2020). The CDR3 sequence holds 15 residues, the cysteine and phenylalanine included. The retained sequence is limited to the CDR3, 45 bases, with the frame set at the first base. The germline V and J ends show losses of 4 bases and 1 base respectively, and no gene match explains 3 bases of the junction. From the germline V gene, CDR1 is SGHRS and CDR2 is YFSETQ. About this clonotype: Its specific antigen is unknown. Per-nucleotide qualities are absent, and no much larger clonotype sits a single base away.

The library relied on RT-PCR. Sequenced on a NextSeq 550. The public reads were quality trimmed at Q25 with fastp and then assembled into clones with MiXCR by TCRdb, keeping productive beta chains. Merged by CDR3 protein, the rows form single entries marked with the most common genes and DNA. Here the sample has about 960,000 distinct CDR3 sequences; approximately 18% occur a single time. In total, the top ten clones hold roughly 6.4% of the sample. This sequence originates from a human donor who was either an allogeneic HSCT recipient or a stem cell or donor lymphocyte infusion donor (not recorded which). It is not recorded whose cells these are; they may come from a transplant donor. The source material was blood, either unsorted or a sorted T cell fraction (not recorded which). This sequence uses TRBV5-1 and TRBJ2-2, and 8 junctional nucleotides match TRBD2. The nucleotide sequence is TGCGCCAGCAGCCAAACTAGCGGGAACACCGGGGAGCTGTTTTTT. It encodes CASSQTSGNTGELFF.